This T cell receptor beta chain was found in a study of regulatory T cells in long-lasting Graves disease. The time point: persistent/refractory GD, antithyroid drugs over 5 years with positive TRAb. The TCR library used RNA extracted from PBMCs. Both iRepertoire HTBI primers and Arm-PCR of CDR3 regions were used to build the TCR beta libraries. Using its own MiXCR run on the multiplex PCR reads, TCRdb lists one record per CDR3 protein. This sample has around 400,000 distinct CDR3 sequences; roughly a quarter occur once, and the top ten carry 26%. Germline loops: CDR1 SQVTM, CDR2 ANQGSEA. This CDR3 has 15 amino acids. The ends were cut back, 7 bases at V and 1 base at J, with 16 bases in the middle. There are a few counts of this clonotype.

This sequence joins TRBV29-1 and TRBJ2-2; a weak D match, TRBD1 (5 bases). The sequence was obtained from a female donor with Graves disease. Sequencing was performed on peripheral blood mononuclear cells (PBMCs), taken when the disease was refractory, from a patient treated with antithyroid drugs. The CDR3 DNA reads TGCAGCGCCACCGTGGGGCGCGGGAACACCGGGGAGCTGTTTTTT. As protein: CSATVGRGNTGELFF.